The next 18 T cell receptor beta chains were all read from a single sample in a study of blood T cell repertoires in COVID-19. Only in-frame clones appear in the TCRdb table, and some are missing; sequencing was by immunoSEQ multiplex PCR. The sample includes 35,000 to 45,000 clones, around four fifths of them seen just once. The sample consisted of peripheral blood. These receptors were collected from a man in his forties or fifties with active COVID-19.

The chain links TRBV18 to TRBJ1-2; 9 bases fit TRBD1. The CDR3 consists of 15 residues. The ends lost 2 bases at V and 3 bases at J; junction bases unmatched: 4. The germline V gene has CDR1 KGHSH and CDR2 LQKENI. CDR3 DNA sequence: TGTGCCAGCTCACCAGGACAGGGGCCGGACTATGGCTACACCTTC. Its protein product is CASSPGQGPDYGYTF.

The V gene is TRBV18, the J gene TRBJ2-7; 8 bases match TRBD2. J lost 3 bases, V lost 2 bases, and 6 bases had no gene match. This CDR3 contains 15 residues. Germline CDR1 KGHSH, CDR2 LQKENI. CDR3: CASSPSGGGLYEQYF. The DNA for the CDR3 is TGTGCCAGCTCACCAAGCGGGGGTGGCCTCTACGAGCAGTACTTC.

This chain uses TRBV5-6 with TRBJ1-3, with 7 nucleotides matching TRBD1. The CDR3 consists of 14 residues. V lost 8 bases to trimming and J lost 0 bases; unmatched junction nucleotides: 5. Germline CDR1 and CDR2: SGHDT and YYEEEE. The CDR3 reads CASEDRSSGNTIYF. DNA for the CDR3: TGTGCCAGTGAGGACAGGAGCTCTGGAAACACCATATATTTT. The variable domain in full, completed from reference TRBV5-6 and TRBJ1-3, reads DAGVTQSPTHLIKTRGQQVTLRCSPKSGHDTVSWYQQALGQGPQFIFQYYEEEERQRGNFPDRFSGHQFPNYSSELNVNALLLGDSALYLCASEDRSSGNTIYFGEGSWLTVV.

This clone is a singleton in its sample. The chain employs TRBV6-2 or TRBV6-3 and TRBJ1-5, with 10 bases aligning to TRBD1. Germline trimming cut 1 base from V and 1 base from J; bases unmatched to any gene: 7. Germline CDR1 is MNHEY and CDR2 is SVGEGT. CDR3 length: 18 residues. For the CDR3, the DNA is TGTGCCAGCAGTTACTGGGACAGGGGAGGGTACAGCAATCAGCCCCAGCATTTT. It codes for CASSYWDRGGYSNQPQHF.

This chain connects TRBV4-3 to TRBJ2-1; 9 bases line up with TRBD1. From germline, CDR1 is LGHNA and CDR2 YSLEER. The CDR3 consists of 15 residues. V gave up 2 bases and J gave up 5 bases; unmatched junction bases: 4. CDR3 DNA: TGCGCCAGCAGCCAATCCTGGACAGGGGACAATGAGCAGTTCTTC. This encodes CASSQSWTGDNEQFF.

This chain links TRBV5-5 with TRBJ2-7; no clear D. The CDR3 runs 11 residues. CDR1 is SGHKS and CDR2 is YYEKEE in the germline V gene (reference sequence). V lost 2 bases to trimming and J lost 4 bases, with 4 bases between them. This CDR3 is CASSFLYEQYF. The CDR3 coding sequence is TGTGCCAGCAGCTTTCTTTACGAGCAGTACTTC.

The chain has TRBV14 and TRBJ2-1; D not certain. Trimming took 4 bases from V and 1 from J, leaving 8 bases between them. CDR3 length: 14 amino acids. Germline-derived CDR1 and CDR2 are SGHDN and FVKESK. Here the CDR3 reads CASSRLGSYNEQFF. CDR3 sequence (DNA): TGTGCCAGCAGCCGGCTAGGTTCCTACAATGAGCAGTTCTTC.

The chain combines TRBV5-1 with TRBJ2-7, with TRBD1 matching 7 bases. With V trimmed by 4 bases and J by 0 bases, 10 bases remained unmatched. CDR1 and CDR2 (germline): SGHRS, YFSETQ. The CDR3 has 16 residues. In nucleotides, the CDR3 is TGCGCCAGCAGCCCGATTACAGGGGTCAGCTCCTACGAGCAGTACTTC. It encodes CASSPITGVSSYEQYF.

This clone was counted between two and nine times. The chain carries TRBV5-1 and TRBJ1-6, with a tentative D call TRBD1 (5 bases). Germline CDR1 and CDR2: SGHRS and YFSETQ. The CDR3 has 14 residues. Trimming took 6 bases from V and 6 from J, leaving 13 bases between them. The CDR3 nucleotides read TGCGCCAGCAACTCAGGGACTCCTAATTCACCCCTCCACTTT. This gives the protein CASNSGTPNSPLHF. Filled out from reference TRBV5-1 and TRBJ1-6, the complete variable domain reads KAGVTQTPRYLIKTRGQQVTLSCSPISGHRSVSWYQQTPGQGLQFLFEYFSETQRNKGNFPGRFSGRQFSNSRSEMNVSTLELGDSALYLCASNSGTPNSPLHFGNGTRLTVT.

The chain is built from TRBV7-8 and TRBJ1-4; 7 nucleotides line up with TRBD1. CDR3 length: 16 residues. The junction had 7 bases not matched to a gene; V was cut back by 1 base and J by 5 bases. Looked up from germline, CDR1 is SGHVS and CDR2 is FQNEAQ. CDR3 residues: CASSLVWDRSNEKLFF. CDR3 in DNA: TGTGCCAGCAGCTTAGTCTGGGACAGATCGAATGAAAAACTGTTTTTT. The complete variable domain, with remaining parts taken from reference TRBV7-8 and TRBJ1-4, reads GAGVSQSPRYKVAKRGQDVALRCDPISGHVSLFWYQQALGQGPEFLTYFQNEAQLDKSGLPSDRFFAERPEGSVSTLKIQRTQQEDSAVYLCASSLVWDRSNEKLFFGSGTQLSVL.

V gene TRBV4-2 combines with J gene TRBJ2-5; 15 bases map to TRBD2. Germline CDR1 is LGHNA and CDR2 is YNFKEQ. V gave up 1 base and J gave up 4 bases; unmatched junction bases: 7. The CDR3 contains 18 residues. The DNA for the CDR3 is TGTGCCAGCAGCCAAGCGGGACTAGCGGGAGGACAAGGAGAGACCCAGTACTTC. It codes for CASSQAGLAGGQGETQYF.

CDR3 amino acids: CASSFAGGTNEKLFF. The CDR3 bases are TGTGCCAGCAGCTTCGCAGGGGGGACTAATGAAAAACTGTTTTTT. The chain carries TRBV7-6 and TRBJ1-4; TRBD1 matches 7 bases. The CDR3 loop spans 15 amino acids. The junction had 3 bases not matched to a gene; V was cut back by 3 bases and J by 2 bases. Germline V gene lookup returns CDR1 SGHVS and CDR2 FNYEAQ.

This chain joins TRBV15 and TRBJ2-7; 7 positions match TRBD2. The CDR3 has 15 amino acids. Germline-derived CDR1 and CDR2 are LNHNV and YYDKDF (reference sequence). V dropped 4 bases and J dropped 4; count of bases not matched to a gene: 10. CDR3 sequence (DNA): TGTGCCACCAGCAAGGGGCTAGCGGAGACATACGAGCAGTACTTC. It codes for CATSKGLAETYEQYF.

The rearrangement links TRBV30 to TRBJ2-7, with D possibly being TRBD2 (5 bases). CDR1 is GTSNPN, CDR2 SVGIG, per germline (reference sequence). This CDR3 is built from 12 residues. V lost 0 bases and J lost 4, with 7 bases in between. CDR3 amino acids: CAWSVTGYEQYF. As DNA, the CDR3 is TGTGCCTGGAGTGTGACGGGATACGAGCAGTACTTC. Complete variable domain (other parts from reference TRBV30 and TRBJ2-7): SQTIHQWPATLVQPVGSPLSLECTVEGTSNPNLYWYRQAAGRGLQLLFYSVGIGQISSEVPQNLSASRPQDRQFILSSKKLLLSDSGFYLCAWSVTGYEQYFGPGTRLTVT.

J is TRBJ1-3 and V is TRBV5-1; D may be TRBD1 (6 bases). This CDR3 region has 16 residues. V lost 5 bases, J lost 0 bases, and 15 bases lay in between. Germline CDR1 SGHRS, CDR2 YFSETQ. CDR3 sequence reads: CASSMAGVLSGNTIYF. DNA for the CDR3: TGCGCCAGCAGTATGGCAGGGGTCCTCTCTGGAAACACCATATATTTT.

The rearrangement links TRBV14 to TRBJ2-7, with 9 bases that match TRBD1. V shed 2 bases and J 5 bases; nucleotides not matched to a gene: 7. The CDR3 sequence is 15 residues long. Germline lookup yields CDR1 SGHDN and CDR2 FVKESK. CDR3 sequence: CASSQRGQGGHEQYF. The CDR3 DNA is TGTGCCAGCAGCCAACGGGGACAGGGTGGCCACGAGCAGTACTTC.

The V call is TRBV6-6, the J call TRBJ2-3, with 7 bases identical to TRBD1. Germline-derived CDR1 and CDR2 are MNHNY and SVGAGI (reference sequence). The CDR3 is 15 residues long. With 10 bases clipped from V and 2 bases from J, the junction kept 12 bases outside the gene matches. This CDR3 is CATIEQGRVTDTQYF. The CDR3 coding sequence is TGTGCCACCATAGAACAGGGGCGGGTCACAGATACGCAGTATTTT.

This sequence joins TRBV3-1 (or the pseudogene TRBV3-2) and TRBJ2-2; TRBD2 matches at 7 bases. The J segment lost 6 bases and the V segment lost 2 bases, leaving 3 bases of the junction unmatched. Germline V CDR1 and CDR2: LGHDT, YNNKEL (reference sequence). This CDR3 region has 14 residues. The CDR3 spells CASSQKSGAGELFF. The CDR3 DNA reads TGTGCCAGCAGCCAAAAAAGCGGGGCCGGGGAGCTGTTTTTT.